A single sample gave rise to the 7 T cell receptor beta chains below, sequenced in a study of blood T cell repertoires in COVID-19 (dated by TCRdb to the early 2020s). The library was made by the immunoSEQ multiplex PCR assay. The source is immuneACCESS, and TCRdb retained only in-frame sequences with V and J called. Part of the clones is not carried over; for the studies checked, unresolved V genes explain less than half of this, and the remainder is unexplained. Present in this sample are approximately 86,000 clones, about nine tenths of which were seen just once. Roughly 9% of the sample goes to the ten largest clones. The sample taken for sequencing was peripheral blood. These receptors originate from a man between 45 and 60 years old with acute or convalescent COVID-19.

The chain has TRBV9 and TRBJ2-3, with 8 bases fitting TRBD1. J lost 7 bases, V lost 3 bases, and 10 bases had no gene match. Germline V lookup: CDR1 SGDLS, CDR2 YYNGEE. This CDR3 spans 15 amino acids. For the CDR3, the DNA is TGTGCCAGCAGCGCCGCGACAGGGGCGTTGAATACGCAGTATTTT. Translating it yields CASSAATGALNTQYF.

The V and J genes are TRBV9 and TRBJ1-4; possible D gene TRBD1, 5 bases. V was pared by 4 bases and J by 6 bases, with 16 bases between. This CDR3 has 15 amino acids. Germline CDR1 reads SGDLS; CDR2 reads YYNGEE. CDR3 sequence (DNA): TGTGCCAGCAGCCCCACGACAGCCCTACATGAAAAACTGTTTTTT. This gives the protein CASSPTTALHEKLFF.

A few counts support this clone. The chain joins TRBV28 to TRBJ1-2; unclear D gene. V lost 8 bases, J lost 0 bases, and 10 bases lay in between. The length of the CDR3 is 13 residues. CDR1 and CDR2 from the germline V gene are MDHEN and SYDVKM. CDR3 bases: TGTGCCAGCGAATACAGTACTAACTATGGCTACACCTTC. Translated: CASEYSTNYGYTF.

The J gene is TRBJ1-1, the V gene TRBV5-1; TRBD1 matches at 7 bases. The CDR3 is 15 residues long. The germline V gene has CDR1 SGHRS and CDR2 YFSETQ. V shed 4 bases, J shed 6 bases, and the junction held 12 bases outside the gene matches. The CDR3 protein is CASSPDGTVSPEAFF. CDR3 nucleotides: TGCGCCAGCAGCCCTGACGGGACAGTGAGTCCTGAAGCTTTCTTT.

V gene TRBV28 combines with J gene TRBJ1-1; maybe TRBD1 (5 bases). Per germline, CDR1 MDHEN and CDR2 SYDVKM. The CDR3 is 15 residues long. Trimming left V 3 bases short and J 0 bases short, with 11 bases between. The CDR3 here is CASSFGGSMNTEAFF. The CDR3 region has the DNA TGTGCCAGCAGTTTCGGGGGATCCATGAACACTGAAGCTTTCTTT.

The chain has TRBV6-5 and TRBJ2-7, with a possible D match to TRBD2 (7 bases). Germline CDR1 and CDR2: MNHEY and SVGAGI. The CDR3 has 14 residues. Trimming removed 7 bases at V and 3 bases at J, with 16 bases between. CDR3 residues: CASTPAGARYEQYF. The CDR3 nucleotides read TGTGCCAGCACACCGGCGGGGGCTCGCTACGAGCAGTACTTC.

The rearrangement uses TRBV6-5 and TRBJ1-2; 8 nucleotides align to TRBD1. The CDR3 is 14 residues long. The V and J ends lost 7 bases and 4 bases, in that order; junction bases with no gene match: 8. Germline V gene lookup returns CDR1 MNHEY and CDR2 SVGAGI. The CDR3 is CASIQSGQGYGYTF. CDR3 bases: TGTGCCAGCATTCAAAGCGGACAGGGCTATGGCTACACCTTC.